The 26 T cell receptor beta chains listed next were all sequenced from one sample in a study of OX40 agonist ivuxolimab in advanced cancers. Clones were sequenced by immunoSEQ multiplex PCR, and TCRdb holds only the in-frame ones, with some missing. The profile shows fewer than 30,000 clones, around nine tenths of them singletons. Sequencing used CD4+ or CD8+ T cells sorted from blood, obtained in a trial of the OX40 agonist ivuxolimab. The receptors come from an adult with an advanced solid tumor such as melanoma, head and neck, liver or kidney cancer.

CDR3: CASSPRHRANEKLFF. CDR3 sequence (DNA): TGTGCCAGCAGCCCCCGGCACAGGGCTAATGAAAAACTGTTTTTT. The chain joins TRBV28 to TRBJ1-4, with D perhaps matching TRBD1 (6 bases). Per germline, CDR1 MDHEN and CDR2 SYDVKM. CDR3 size: 15 residues. The V gene lost 6 bases and the J gene lost 3 bases, with 14 bases spanning the gap.

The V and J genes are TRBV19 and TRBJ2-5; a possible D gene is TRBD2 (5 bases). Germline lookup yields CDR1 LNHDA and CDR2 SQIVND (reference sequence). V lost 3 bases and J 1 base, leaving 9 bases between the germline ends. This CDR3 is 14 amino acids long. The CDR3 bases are TGTGCCAGTAGTATGGAGGCCAGCCAAGAGACCCAGTACTTC. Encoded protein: CASSMEASQETQYF.

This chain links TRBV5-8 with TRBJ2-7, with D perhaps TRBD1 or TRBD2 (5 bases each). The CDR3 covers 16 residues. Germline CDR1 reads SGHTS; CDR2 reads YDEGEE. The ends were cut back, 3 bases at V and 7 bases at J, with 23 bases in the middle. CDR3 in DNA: TGTGCCAGCAGCTGGGGGAACCGGGACCGGGGTGAGGAGCAGTACTTC. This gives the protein CASSWGNRDRGEEQYF.

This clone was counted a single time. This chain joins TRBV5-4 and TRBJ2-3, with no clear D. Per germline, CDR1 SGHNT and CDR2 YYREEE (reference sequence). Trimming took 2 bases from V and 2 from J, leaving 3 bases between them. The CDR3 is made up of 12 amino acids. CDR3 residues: CASSFPTDTQYF. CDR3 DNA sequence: TGTGCCAGCAGCTTTCCCACAGATACGCAGTATTTT.

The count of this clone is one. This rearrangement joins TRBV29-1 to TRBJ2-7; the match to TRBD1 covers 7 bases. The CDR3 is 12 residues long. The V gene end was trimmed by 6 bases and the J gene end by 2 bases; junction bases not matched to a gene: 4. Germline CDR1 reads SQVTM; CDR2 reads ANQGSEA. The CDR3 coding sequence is TGCAGCGTGTTCGACAGGGCCTACGAGCAGTACTTC. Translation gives CSVFDRAYEQYF.

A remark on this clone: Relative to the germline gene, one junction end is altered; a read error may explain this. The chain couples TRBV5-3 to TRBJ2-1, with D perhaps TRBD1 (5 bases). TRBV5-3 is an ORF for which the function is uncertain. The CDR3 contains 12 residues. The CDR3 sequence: CASSLEGEGQFF. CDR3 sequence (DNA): TGTGCCAGCAGCTTGGAAGGGGAAGGGCAGTTCTTC.

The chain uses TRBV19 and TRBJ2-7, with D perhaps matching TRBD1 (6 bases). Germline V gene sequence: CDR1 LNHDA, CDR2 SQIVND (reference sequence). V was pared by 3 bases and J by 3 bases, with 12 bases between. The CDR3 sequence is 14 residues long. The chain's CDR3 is CASSIGSGVYEQYF. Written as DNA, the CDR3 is TGTGCCAGTAGTATCGGGTCAGGGGTCTACGAGCAGTACTTC.

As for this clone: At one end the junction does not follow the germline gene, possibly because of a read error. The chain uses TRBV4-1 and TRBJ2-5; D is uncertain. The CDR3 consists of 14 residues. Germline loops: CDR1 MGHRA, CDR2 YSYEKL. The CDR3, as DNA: TGTGCCAGCAGCCAAGGTCGAGGTAGGGAGACCCAGTACTTC. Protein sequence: CASSQGRGRETQYF.

The CDR3 DNA sequence: TGTGCCAGCAGCTTCACGGGGCGGCAAGAGACCCAGTACTTC. As protein: CASSFTGRQETQYF. The rearrangement uses TRBV5-4 and TRBJ2-5; either TRBD1 or TRBD2 may fit D (5 bases each). With 2 bases removed from V and 2 bases from J, the gap between germline ends came to 10 bases. The CDR3 consists of 14 residues. Germline V CDR1 and CDR2: SGHNT, YYREEE (reference sequence).

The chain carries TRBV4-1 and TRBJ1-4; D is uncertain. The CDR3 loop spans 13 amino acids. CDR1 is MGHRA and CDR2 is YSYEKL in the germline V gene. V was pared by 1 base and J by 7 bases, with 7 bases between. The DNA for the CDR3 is TGCGCCAGCAGCCAAGTTCAGCTTGAAAAACTGTTTTTT. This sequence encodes CASSQVQLEKLFF.

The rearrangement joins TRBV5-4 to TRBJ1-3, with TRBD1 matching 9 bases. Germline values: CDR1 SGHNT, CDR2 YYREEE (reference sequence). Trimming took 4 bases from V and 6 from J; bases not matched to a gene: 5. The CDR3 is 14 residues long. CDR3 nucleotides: TGTGCCAGCAGCCCTACAGGGGGCGAAAACACCATATATTTT. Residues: CASSPTGGENTIYF.

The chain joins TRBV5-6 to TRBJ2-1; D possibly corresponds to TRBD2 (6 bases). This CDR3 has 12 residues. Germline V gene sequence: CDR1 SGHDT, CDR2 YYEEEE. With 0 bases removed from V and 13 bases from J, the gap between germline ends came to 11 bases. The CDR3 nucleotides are TGTGCCAGCAGCTTGGGGGGCGGGATTCAGTTCTTC. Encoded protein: CASSLGGGIQFF.

The chain's CDR3 is CASSEQSTEAFF. DNA of the CDR3: TGCGCCAGCAGTGAACAGAGCACTGAAGCTTTCTTT. J is TRBJ1-1 and V is TRBV10-2; D is undetermined. CDR1 is WSHSY, CDR2 SAAADI, per germline. The V end was cut by 3 bases, the J end by 4 bases, with 6 bases between. This CDR3 region has 12 residues.

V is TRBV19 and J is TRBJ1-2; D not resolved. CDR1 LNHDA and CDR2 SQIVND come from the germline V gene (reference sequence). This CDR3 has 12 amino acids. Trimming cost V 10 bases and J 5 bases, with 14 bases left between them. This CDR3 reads CATLRVGYGYTF. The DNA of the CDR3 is TGTGCCACCCTTCGGGTTGGATATGGCTACACCTTC.

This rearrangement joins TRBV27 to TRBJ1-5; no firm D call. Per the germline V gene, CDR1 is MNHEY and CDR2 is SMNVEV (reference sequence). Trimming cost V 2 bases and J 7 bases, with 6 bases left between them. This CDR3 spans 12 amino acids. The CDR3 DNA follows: TGTGCCAGCAGTTTAGGGCACCAGCCCCAGCATTTT. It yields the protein CASSLGHQPQHF.

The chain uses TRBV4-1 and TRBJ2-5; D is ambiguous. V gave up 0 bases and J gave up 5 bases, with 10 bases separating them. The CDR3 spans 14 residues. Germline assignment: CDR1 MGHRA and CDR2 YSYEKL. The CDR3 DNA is TGCGCCAGCAGCCAAGACCGGCCCCGGGAGACCCAGTACTTC. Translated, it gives CASSQDRPRETQYF.

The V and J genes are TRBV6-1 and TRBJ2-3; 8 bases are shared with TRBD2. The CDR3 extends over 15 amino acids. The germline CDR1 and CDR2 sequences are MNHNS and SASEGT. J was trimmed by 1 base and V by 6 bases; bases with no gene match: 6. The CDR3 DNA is TGTGCCAGCAGCAGCGGGAGATGGGGCACAGATACGCAGTATTTT. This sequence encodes CASSSGRWGTDTQYF.

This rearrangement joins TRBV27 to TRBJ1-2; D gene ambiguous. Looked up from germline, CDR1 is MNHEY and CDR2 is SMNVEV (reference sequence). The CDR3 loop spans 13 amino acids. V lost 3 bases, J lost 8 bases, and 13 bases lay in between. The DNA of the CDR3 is TGTGCCAGCAGTTTGGCCGGACTGGGGGGCTACACCTTC. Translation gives CASSLAGLGGYTF.

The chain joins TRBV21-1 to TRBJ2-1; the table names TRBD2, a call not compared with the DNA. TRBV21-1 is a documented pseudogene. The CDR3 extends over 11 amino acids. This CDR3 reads CARGEGDEQFF. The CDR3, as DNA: TGTGCCAGAGGGGAGGGGGATGAGCAGTTCTTC.

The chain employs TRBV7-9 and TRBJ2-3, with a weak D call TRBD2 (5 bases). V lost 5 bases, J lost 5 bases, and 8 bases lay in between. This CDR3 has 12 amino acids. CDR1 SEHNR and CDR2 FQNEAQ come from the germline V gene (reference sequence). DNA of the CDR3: TGTGCCAGCAGCGTTAGCGTAGATACGCAGTATTTT. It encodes CASSVSVDTQYF.

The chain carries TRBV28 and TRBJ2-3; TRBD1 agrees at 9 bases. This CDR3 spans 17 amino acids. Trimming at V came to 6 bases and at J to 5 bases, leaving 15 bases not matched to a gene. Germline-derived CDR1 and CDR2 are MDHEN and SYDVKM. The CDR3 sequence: CASSSTAIQGAGDTQYF. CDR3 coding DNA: TGTGCCAGCAGCTCTACCGCAATACAGGGGGCGGGAGATACGCAGTATTTT.

The CDR3 DNA reads TGTGCCAGCAGAAAACCGTTGGGGGGTCGAGAAAAACTGTTTTTT. This codes for CASRKPLGGREKLFF. V gene TRBV28 combines with J gene TRBJ1-4; D is possibly TRBD1 (5 bases). V shed 6 bases and J shed 8 bases, with 19 bases lying between them. The CDR3 contains 15 residues. CDR1 is MDHEN, CDR2 SYDVKM, per germline.

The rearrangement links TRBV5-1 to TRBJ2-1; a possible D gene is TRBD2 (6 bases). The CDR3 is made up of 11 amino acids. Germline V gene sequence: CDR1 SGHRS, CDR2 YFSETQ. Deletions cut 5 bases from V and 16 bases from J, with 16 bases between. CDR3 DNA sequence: TGCGCCAGCAGTTTCGACGGGAGAAACTTCTTC. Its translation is CASSFDGRNFF. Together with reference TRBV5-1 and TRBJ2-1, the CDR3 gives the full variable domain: KAGVTQTPRYLIKTRGQQVTLSCSPISGHRSVSWYQQTPGQGLQFLFEYFSETQRNKGNFPGRFSGRQFSNSRSEMNVSTLELGDSALYLCASSFDGRNFFGPGTRLTVL.

The CDR3 DNA reads TGTGCCAGCAGCCCCCGAGGGTACGAGCAGTACTTC. Protein product: CASSPRGYEQYF. The chain couples TRBV7-9 to TRBJ2-7, with TRBD2 as a possible D gene (5 bases). CDR3 length: 12 residues. In germline, CDR1 is SEHNR, CDR2 FQNEAQ (reference sequence). V lost 5 bases to trimming and J lost 4 bases, with 9 bases between them.

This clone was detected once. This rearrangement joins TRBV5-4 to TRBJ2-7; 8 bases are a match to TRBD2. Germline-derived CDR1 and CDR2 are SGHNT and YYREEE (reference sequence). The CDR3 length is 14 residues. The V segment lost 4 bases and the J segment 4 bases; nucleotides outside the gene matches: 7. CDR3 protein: CASSRSGAGYEQYF. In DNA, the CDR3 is TGTGCCAGCAGCCGTAGCGGGGCTGGGTACGAGCAGTACTTC.

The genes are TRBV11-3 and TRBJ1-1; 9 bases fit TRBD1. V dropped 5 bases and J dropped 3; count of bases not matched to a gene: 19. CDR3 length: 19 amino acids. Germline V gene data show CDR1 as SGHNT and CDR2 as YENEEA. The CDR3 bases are TGTGCCAGCAGCCCCAGCGGCACCGGGACAGGGACTAAGGACACTGAAGCTTTCTTT. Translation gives CASSPSGTGTGTKDTEAFF.